A selection of T cell receptor beta chains follows, all from one sample in a study of a mutant IDH1 vaccine in newly diagnosed glioma. Their target antigens are unknown. TCRdb keeps only in-frame clones here, not all; method: immunoSEQ multiplex PCR. This sample has some 120,000 clones, with roughly 78% found just once. Specimen: PBMCs, collected from a glioma patient whose treatment included an IDH1 peptide vaccine. These receptors were collected from a man aged 40-49 years with glioma. CDR3s include the opening cysteine and the closing phenylalanine or tryptophan. The D gene is left open where the match is weak. Where a row states a size, it is once, few, many or the class of an expanded clone; other rows omit it.

d_gene	v_gene	j_gene	abundance	CDR3nt	CDR3aa
TRBD1	TRBV5-1	TRBJ2-3	-	TGCGCCAGCTCGGACAGGATCTCTTGGGATACGCAGTATTTT	CASSDRISWDTQYF
-	TRBV5-6	TRBJ1-4	-	TGTGCCAGCAGCCGCCGGGGCCCTAATGAAAAACTGTTTTTT	CASSRRGPNEKLFF
TRBD1	TRBV30	TRBJ1-2	-	TGTGCCTGGGACAGGGAGGGCTATGGCTACACCTTC	CAWDREGYGYTF
-	TRBV4-3	TRBJ1-4	-	TGCGCCAGCAGCCAGCACAGGGCCGCGAATGAAAAACTGTTTTTT	CASSQHRAANEKLFF
-	TRBV6-1	TRBJ2-2	-	TGTGCCAGCAGTGAGACTCACACCGGGGAGCTGTTTTTT	CASSETHTGELFF
-	TRBV7-9	TRBJ2-7	-	TGTGCCAGCAGCTCCCCGGGACCTTACTACGAGCAGTACTTC	CASSSPGPYYEQYF
TRBD1	TRBV6-5	TRBJ1-1	-	TGTGCCAGCAACCCGGGACAGGGGGCGACTGAAGCTTTCTTT	CASNPGQGATEAFF
-	TRBV7-2	TRBJ2-3	-	TGTGCCAGCAGCTTAGGTACGGGGACAGATACGCAGTATTTT	CASSLGTGTDTQYF
-	TRBV7-9	TRBJ1-6	-	TGTGCCAGCAGCCCGACAGCCAATAATTCACCCCTCCACTTT	CASSPTANNSPLHF
-	TRBV6-1	TRBJ2-3	-	TGTGCCAGCAGCCGGACAGCCACAGATACGCAGTATTTT	CASSRTATDTQYF
TRBD2	TRBV19	TRBJ2-1	-	TGTGCCAGTAGTGTCTCTAGCGGGAGCTCCTACAATGAGCAGTTCTTC	CASSVSSGSSYNEQFF
TRBD1	TRBV5-8	TRBJ2-7	-	TGTGCCAGCAGCTTAGGACAGGGGAGCGGCGAGCAGTACTTC	CASSLGQGSGEQYF
TRBD2	TRBV10-2	TRBJ2-2	-	TGCGCCAGCAGCCATTTTCGGGGGGGGAACACCGGGGAGCTGTTTTTT	CASSHFRGGNTGELFF
-	TRBV21-1	TRBJ2-3	-	TGTGCCAGCCTCCCCCAGCGTTCCACAGATACGCAGTATTTT	CASLPQRSTDTQYF
-	TRBV19	TRBJ1-4	-	TGTGCCAGTACGGGACCCGCAACTAATGAAAAACTGTTTTTT	CASTGPATNEKLFF
TRBD2	TRBV2	TRBJ2-3	-	TGTGCCAGCAATCTAGCGGGAGGAGATACGCAGTATTTT	CASNLAGGDTQYF
-	TRBV29-1	TRBJ2-7	-	TGCAGCGTTGAGGACGGGTCCTACGAGCAGTACTTC	CSVEDGSYEQYF
-	TRBV4-2	TRBJ2-1	-	TGTGCCAGCAGCCAAGACGAGCGAACCCACTACAATGAGCAGTTCTTC	CASSQDERTHYNEQFF
-	TRBV10-2	TRBJ2-7	few	TGCGCCAGCAAATTGGACAGTGCCTACGAGCAGTACTTC	CASKLDSAYEQYF
-	TRBV21-1	TRBJ2-7	few	TGTGCCAGCTGTGGGGGCTACGAGCAGTACTTC	CASCGGYEQYF
TRBD2	TRBV4-2	TRBJ2-7	-	TGTGCCAGCAGCCCCCAATCAGGGACTAGCGGGGCTGAGCAGTACTTC	CASSPQSGTSGAEQYF
TRBD2	TRBV7-2	TRBJ2-3	once	TGTGCCAGCAGCCCGACCGGGGGGGATACGCAGTATTTT	CASSPTGGDTQYF
-	TRBV6-5	TRBJ1-4	-	TGTGCCAGCAGTTACTCGGCCGGGCTTGGGAGTGAAAAACTGTTTTTT	CASSYSAGLGSEKLFF
-	TRBV18	TRBJ2-5	-	TGTGCCAGCTCACCATCGCGTTACCAAGAGACCCAGTACTTC	CASSPSRYQETQYF
TRBD2	TRBV19	TRBJ2-7	-	TGTGCCAGTAGTCCCGTCCAGGGGGGACTAGCGGGAGATGAGCAGTACTTC	CASSPVQGGLAGDEQYF
TRBD1	TRBV6-5	TRBJ1-1	-	TGTGCCAGTAACAGGGGTAATACTGAAGCTTTCTTT	CASNRGNTEAFF
-	TRBV7-9	TRBJ2-7	-	TGTGCCAGCAGCTTAGGTGGGGGGCCCTACGAGCAGTACTTC	CASSLGGGPYEQYF
-	TRBV6-6	TRBJ2-1	-	TGTGCCAGCAGTCTTGAGCGGGGGGGACAGGGTGAGCAGTTCTTC	CASSLERGGQGEQFF
-	TRBV19	TRBJ1-2	-	TGTGCCAGTAGTATCGGCTCCACTAACTATGGCTACACCTTC	CASSIGSTNYGYTF
TRBD2	TRBV15	TRBJ2-7	few	TGTGCCACCAGCAGGGGCTCGGCGGGAGGCCCTCTTATCTCCTACGAGCAGTACTTC	CATSRGSAGGPLISYEQYF
-	TRBV27	TRBJ1-6	once	TGTGCCAGCAGTTTATCCGTCTATGGGCGAAGTAATTCACCCCTCCATTTT	CASSLSVYGRSNSPLHF
-	TRBV6-1	TRBJ2-1	-	TGTGCCAGCAGTGATACGTGGGGGACTGAGCAGTTCTTC	CASSDTWGTEQFF
-	TRBV14	TRBJ2-5	once	TGTGCCAGCAGCCAAGTAAGGGCGGGGCCTTTGGGGACCCAGTACTTC	CASSQVRAGPLGTQYF
-	TRBV19	TRBJ2-1	-	TGTGCCAGTAGTACCCGGGACCGAGCCTACAATGAGCAGTTCTTC	CASSTRDRAYNEQFF
-	TRBV2	TRBJ1-6	-	TGTGCCAGCAGTGAAGGGGGGGCAGGATCACCCCTCCACTTT	CASSEGGAGSPLHF
TRBD1	TRBV19	TRBJ2-2	once	TGTGCCAGTAGTATTCCCACAGGGGTGAACACCGGGGAGCTGTTTTTT	CASSIPTGVNTGELFF
-	TRBV10-3	TRBJ1-2	-	TGTGCCATCAGTCCTCAGGTTAACTATGGCTACACCTTC	CAISPQVNYGYTF
-	TRBV6-5	TRBJ2-5	-	TGTGCCAGCAGGGCAGGGGTAGAGCAGTACTTC	CASRAGVEQYF
TRBD2	TRBV28	TRBJ2-2	-	TGTGCCAGCAGCCGCGCGGGGGTTAGCGGGGAGCTGTTTTTT	CASSRAGVSGELFF
-	TRBV9	TRBJ2-4	-	TGTGCCAGCAGCGTCTTGGCTACGGACAACATTCAGTACTTC	CASSVLATDNIQYF